A single sample is the source of the 28 T cell receptor beta chains below, sequenced in a study of identical twins' blood T cells. TCRdb re-called the 5' RACE reads with MiXCR, one entry per CDR3 protein. The data hold 300,000 to 400,000 distinct CDR3 sequences, with roughly 28% observed a single time. Sequences were obtained from PBMCs. These receptors were collected from a woman aged 18 to 55 in good health.

J is TRBJ1-3 and V is TRBV27, with D unclear. The CDR3 runs 15 residues. Germline CDR1 is MNHEY and CDR2 is SMNVEV (reference sequence). V gave up 0 bases and J gave up 2 bases, with 8 bases separating them. CDR3 DNA: TGTGCCAGCAGTTTATCGGTCGGCGCTGGAAACACCATATATTTT. It encodes CASSLSVGAGNTIYF.

This clonotype was found many times. This rearrangement joins TRBV19 to TRBJ2-4, with D perhaps matching TRBD2 (6 bases). V was cut by 0 bases and J by 0 bases, with 6 bases left in between. CDR1 is LNHDA and CDR2 is SQIVND in the germline V gene (reference sequence). The CDR3 sequence is 15 residues long. The CDR3 sequence is CASSIEGGAKNIQYF. As DNA, the CDR3 is TGTGCCAGTAGTATAGAGGGAGGAGCCAAAAACATTCAGTACTTC.

V is TRBV4-3 and J is TRBJ1-5, with D tentatively TRBD1 (6 bases). This CDR3 has 18 amino acids. V lost 0 bases and J lost 0, with 15 bases in between. Germline CDR1 is LGHNA and CDR2 is YSLEER. CDR3 in amino acids: CASSQDLSGVGSNQPQHF. The DNA for the CDR3 is TGCGCCAGCAGCCAAGATTTGTCAGGGGTCGGTAGCAATCAGCCCCAGCATTTT.

This clonotype was counted only a few times. The gene calls are TRBV4-3 and TRBJ2-1, with TRBD1 matching 8 bases. The J segment lost 1 base and the V segment lost 0 bases, leaving 8 bases of the junction unmatched. The CDR3 loop spans 18 amino acids. In germline, CDR1 is LGHNA, CDR2 YSLEER. The CDR3 sequence is CASSQELTGTGSYNEQFF. CDR3 in DNA: TGCGCCAGCAGCCAAGAGCTAACAGGGACAGGTTCCTACAATGAGCAGTTCTTC.

This clonotype was seen at least ten times. The J gene is TRBJ1-2, the V gene TRBV29-1; D is uncertain. This CDR3 is built from 12 residues. Germline values: CDR1 SQVTM, CDR2 ANQGSEA. V shed 3 bases and J shed 2 bases, with 7 bases lying between them. CDR3 residues: CSVETPNYGYTF. CDR3 nucleotide sequence: TGCAGCGTTGAGACCCCCAACTATGGCTACACCTTC.

The chain carries TRBV4-1 and TRBJ1-5; tentatively, D is TRBD1 (5 bases). Trimming cost V 1 base and J 4 bases, with 17 bases left between them. There are 17 residues in the CDR3. The germline V gene has CDR1 MGHRA and CDR2 YSYEKL. The CDR3 reads CASSQGPRAGNNQPQHF. The CDR3, as DNA: TGCGCCAGCAGCCAAGGTCCCAGGGCAGGGAATAATCAGCCCCAGCATTTT.

Concerning this clonotype: The junction departs from germline at one end; a sequencing error may be responsible. The V gene is TRBV20-1, the J gene TRBJ1-3; no clear D gene. CDR3 length: 14 residues. Looked up from germline, CDR1 is DFQATT and CDR2 is SNEGSKA (reference sequence). CDR3 loop: CSARRGNSGNTVYF. DNA for the CDR3: TGCAGTGCACGGCGAGGGAACTCTGGAAACACCGTATATTTT.

CDR3 sequence reads: CAWSEGAEAFF. CDR3 DNA: TGTGCCTGGAGTGAGGGGGCTGAAGCTTTCTTT. The rearrangement links TRBV30 to TRBJ1-1; the D gene is possibly TRBD1 (6 bases). Trimming stripped 1 base from V and 6 bases from J, with 6 bases between. The CDR3 sequence is 11 residues long. The germline CDR1 and CDR2 sequences are GTSNPN and SVGIG (reference sequence).

The chain uses TRBV7-9 and TRBJ1-1, with D unclear. The germline V and J ends were trimmed by 4 bases and 3 bases, with 12 bases remaining between them. Looked up from germline, CDR1 is SEHNR and CDR2 is FQNEAQ (reference sequence). The CDR3 has 14 residues. Here the CDR3 reads CASSSDMWHTEAFF. CDR3 coding DNA: TGTGCCAGCAGCTCGGATATGTGGCACACTGAAGCTTTCTTT.

V is TRBV29-1 and J is TRBJ1-4; a weak D match, TRBD1 (6 bases). The CDR3 sequence is 12 residues long. CDR1 and CDR2 from the germline V gene are SQVTM and ANQGSEA. V was clipped by 3 bases and J by 15 bases, with 17 bases between them. The DNA of the CDR3 is TGCAGCGTTGACCTCGGAGCAGAGGGGGTGTTTTTT. Amino acid sequence: CSVDLGAEGVFF. The entire variable domain, with the rest obtained from reference TRBV29-1 and TRBJ1-4, is as follows: SAVISQKPSRDICQRGTSLTIQCQVDSQVTMMFWYRQQPGQSLTLIATANQGSEATYESGFVIDKFPISRPNLTFSTLTVSNMSPEDSSIYLCSVDLGAEGVFFGSGTQLSVL.

Worth noting for this clonotype: This may arise from a read error, as a much more abundant clone is one base away. This sequence joins TRBV19 and TRBJ2-2, with a tentative D call TRBD2 (5 bases). The CDR3 has 15 amino acids. The germline V gene has CDR1 LNHDA and CDR2 SQIVND (reference sequence). The CDR3 region is CAGSKSRGSSGELFF. CDR3 DNA: TGTGCCGGTAGTAAGAGTCGAGGGTCCTCCGGGGAGCTGTTTTTT.

The chain couples TRBV10-3 to TRBJ1-6, with 9 positions matching TRBD1. The germline CDR1 and CDR2 sequences are ENHRY and SYGVKD. V shed 10 bases and J 8 bases; nucleotides not matched to a gene: 6. This CDR3 has 13 residues. The CDR3 region has the DNA TGTGCCACCTCGGACAGGGGTGATTCACCCCTCCACTTT. This gives the protein CATSDRGDSPLHF.

This clonotype was observed a handful of times. J is TRBJ2-3 and V is TRBV4-1; 7 bases map to TRBD2. The CDR3 length is 16 residues. Germline V gene lookup returns CDR1 MGHRA and CDR2 YSYEKL. The V and J ends lost 0 bases and 1 base, in that order; junction bases with no gene match: 4. The CDR3 sequence: CASSQESLAGTDTQYF. In DNA, the CDR3 is TGCGCCAGCAGCCAAGAGAGCCTAGCGGGCACAGATACGCAGTATTTT.

This clonotype was detected only a few times. This chain connects TRBV5-4 to TRBJ1-6; 7 bases agree with TRBD1. Germline values: CDR1 SGHNT, CDR2 YYREEE (reference sequence). V trimming: 3 bases; J trimming: 8 bases; junction bases outside the gene matches: 11. This CDR3 contains 16 residues. Here the CDR3 DNA reads TGTGCCAGCAGCTGGAACAGGGGTGGGGTGGATTCACCCCTCCACTTT. This encodes CASSWNRGGVDSPLHF.

This clonotype was seen a few times. Here the CDR3 reads CASSLSGADYGYTF. As DNA, the CDR3 is TGCGCCAGCAGCTTGTCGGGGGCTGACTATGGCTACACCTTC. This sequence joins TRBV5-1 and TRBJ1-2, with D perhaps matching TRBD1 (6 bases). The CDR3 has 14 amino acids. Germline CDR1 reads SGHRS; CDR2 reads YFSETQ. V was trimmed by 1 base and J by 3 bases, leaving 10 bases between them.

The rearrangement links TRBV7-9 to TRBJ1-5, with a tentative D call TRBD1 (5 bases). Trimming removed 6 bases from V and 4 bases from J, with 16 bases in between. CDR3 length equals 15 residues. CDR1 is SEHNR and CDR2 is FQNEAQ in the germline V gene (reference sequence). The CDR3 reads CASSPAQGGNQPQHF. CDR3 DNA sequence: TGTGCCAGCAGTCCCGCCCAGGGTGGAAATCAGCCCCAGCATTTT.

The CDR3 DNA follows: TGTGCCACCAACTCTGCTAGGGCCGTGAATCAGCCCCAGCATTTT. Its translation is CATNSARAVNQPQHF. The rearrangement uses TRBV19 and TRBJ1-5; D remains unclear. The CDR3 length is 15 residues. V lost 10 bases and J 4 bases, leaving 20 bases between the germline ends. CDR1 and CDR2 from the germline V gene are LNHDA and SQIVND (reference sequence).

This clonotype was observed a few times. The chain carries TRBV20-1 and TRBJ2-3, with 15 bases lining up with TRBD2. This CDR3 spans 16 amino acids. The germline V gene has CDR1 DFQATT and CDR2 SNEGSKA (reference sequence). V shed 4 bases, J shed 4 bases, and the junction held 6 bases outside the gene matches. The CDR3 nucleotides read TGCAGTGCTAAAGGGACTAGCGGGGGGATATCAGATACGCAGTATTTT. It codes for CSAKGTSGGISDTQYF.

A few counts support this clonotype. This CDR3 reads CASRRQSGDTQYF. As DNA, the CDR3 is TGTGCCAGCAGGCGGCAGTCCGGGGATACGCAGTATTTT. V and J are TRBV6-4 and TRBJ2-3, with D unresolved. Germline V gives CDR1 MRHNA, CDR2 SNTAGT. This CDR3 has 13 residues. Trimming took off 6 bases at V and 6 bases at J, with 13 bases between the two ends.

CDR3 nucleotide sequence: TGTGCCAGCAGCGTTGCAGCGGAATCCTACAATGAGCAGTTCTTC. It is translated as CASSVAAESYNEQFF. V usage is TRBV9 and J usage is TRBJ2-1; TRBD2 is a possible D gene (5 bases). V was clipped by 2 bases and J by 1 base, with 10 bases between them. The CDR3 is 15 amino acids. Germline V CDR1 and CDR2: SGDLS, YYNGEE. Filled out from reference TRBV9 and TRBJ2-1, the complete variable domain reads DSGVTQTPKHLITATGQRVTLRCSPRSGDLSVYWYQQSLDQGLQFLIQYYNGEERAKGNILERFSAQQFPDLHSELNLSSLELGDSALYFCASSVAAESYNEQFFGPGTRLTVL.

Turning to this clonotype: A read error may produce the germline difference seen at one junction end. The CDR3 DNA reads as TGTGCCGGCAGCCTCCGAAGGGACGAAGTTTATGGCTACACCTTC. It specifies CAGSLRRDEVYGYTF. J is TRBJ1-2 and V is TRBV9; the D gene is possibly TRBD1 (5 bases). From germline, CDR1 is SGDLS and CDR2 YYNGEE. The CDR3 covers 15 residues.

The chain uses TRBV18 and TRBJ2-2, with 8 bases aligning to TRBD2. The germline V gene has CDR1 KGHSH and CDR2 LQKENI. The length of the CDR3 is 14 residues. J was trimmed by 7 bases and V by 5 bases; bases with no gene match: 6. Here the CDR3 reads CASSSRTSIGELFF. Here the CDR3 DNA reads TGTGCCAGCTCATCGCGGACTAGCATCGGGGAGCTGTTTTTT.

There are a few counts of this clonotype. The gene calls are TRBV20-1 and TRBJ2-3; D is ambiguous. Germline CDR1 and CDR2: DFQATT and SNEGSKA (reference sequence). The CDR3 loop spans 12 amino acids. Trimming removed 6 bases at V and 4 bases at J, with 11 bases between. The CDR3 nucleotides read TGCAGTGCCGTCGTCCCCCCAGATACGCAGTATTTT. It specifies CSAVVPPDTQYF.

This chain joins TRBV20-1 and TRBJ2-1; 9 bases are shared with TRBD2. The V gene's germline CDR1 is DFQATT and CDR2 SNEGSKA (reference sequence). The CDR3 covers 15 residues. V was pared by 6 bases and J by 6 bases, with 12 bases of the junction left unmatched. The CDR3 sequence is CSAALFPSGINEQFF. Written as DNA, the CDR3 is TGCAGTGCAGCCCTTTTTCCTAGCGGGATCAATGAGCAGTTCTTC.

This clonotype was seen ten or more times. The rearrangement uses TRBV29-1 and TRBJ2-3, with a tentative D call TRBD1 (5 bases). Deletions cut 4 bases from V and 2 bases from J, with 7 bases between. In germline, CDR1 is SQVTM, CDR2 ANQGSEA. The CDR3 covers 12 residues. The CDR3 protein is CSVGRATDTQYF. Written as DNA, the CDR3 is TGCAGCGTTGGCAGGGCCACAGATACGCAGTATTTT.

The genes are TRBV7-7 and TRBJ2-2, with D hard to call. The V end lost 5 bases, the J end lost 7 bases, and 8 bases lay between the germline ends. The CDR3 sequence is 12 residues long. CDR1 and CDR2 from the germline V gene are SSHAT and FNYEAQ (reference sequence). The CDR3 reads CASSVAVGELFF. CDR3 in DNA: TGTGCCAGCAGCGTGGCTGTCGGGGAGCTGTTTTTT.

In the case of this clonotype: This may be a read error, as it is one base from a much larger clone. The chain recombines TRBV20-1 with TRBJ1-2; D is perhaps TRBD1 (5 bases). Germline V gives CDR1 DFQATT, CDR2 SNEGSKA (reference sequence). The CDR3 is made up of 12 amino acids. Trimming pared 5 bases from V and 9 bases from J, leaving 16 bases between. CDR3 region: CSAGNVGDCYTF. CDR3 nucleotides: TGCAGTGCTGGTAACGTGGGGGATTGCTACACCTTC.

This clonotype showed up just a few times. The genes are TRBV20-1 and TRBJ2-2, with TRBD2 identical over 10 bases. The V gene end was trimmed by 2 bases and the J gene end by 3 bases; junction bases not matched to a gene: 3. Germline CDR1 DFQATT, CDR2 SNEGSKA (reference sequence). The CDR3 runs 15 residues. CDR3 loop: CSARPGLAYTGELFF. CDR3 bases: TGCAGTGCTAGACCGGGACTAGCGTACACCGGGGAGCTGTTTTTT.